The rows below give T cell receptor beta chains drawn from one sample of a study of blood T cells in healthy people across ages. TCRdb reprocessed the 5' RACE reads via MiXCR and lists one record per CDR3 protein. The sample has about 970,000 distinct CDR3 sequences; 51% are singletons. The specimen sequenced was blood. These TCRs come from a woman in her sixties or seventies in good health. The CDR3 runs from the conserved cysteine through the conserved F or W. Fields, in order: V gene, J gene, CDR3 protein.

>TRBV6-2/TRBV6-3|-
CASRPRGGSYNEQYF
>TRBV3-1|TRBJ2-1
CASSLSFGEGNEQFF
>TRBV7-9|TRBJ2-5
CASSVGTAQETQYF
>TRBV27|TRBJ2-3
CASRLWGQVLTDTQYF
>TRBV6-5|TRBJ2-5
CASSADGLQETQYF
>TRBV12-3/TRBV12-4|TRBJ1-4
CASTLRGSERKLFF
>TRBV20-1|TRBJ2-1
CSATGGILNNEQFF
>TRBV5-1|TRBJ1-2
CASSQGQANYGYTF
>TRBV3-1|TRBJ1-1
CASSRRTGQNTEAFF
>TRBV20-1|TRBJ2-1
CSAWTSLSPRRDEQFF
>TRBV6-2/TRBV6-3|TRBJ2-7
CASSDFGGRAGSYEQYF
>TRBV12-3/TRBV12-4|TRBJ2-3
CASSVIGRGDTQYF
>TRBV20-1|TRBJ1-6
CSAFDGPRRRNSPLHF
>TRBV12-3/TRBV12-4|TRBJ2-7
CASSSLGGRLLLYEQYF
>TRBV6-4|TRBJ2-7
CASSVEGDREQYF
>TRBV12-3/TRBV12-4|TRBJ2-5
CASSLALSFRGEFETQYF
>TRBV12-3/TRBV12-4|TRBJ2-3
CASTQGKSTDTQYF
>TRBV25-1|-
CASLAGVGGEQYF
>TRBV29-1|TRBJ2-3
CSGRRGGGATDTQYF
>TRBV29-1|TRBJ2-1
CSAYRDRDVGEQFF
>TRBV7-2|TRBJ2-5
CASIPTWGETQYF
>TRBV18|TRBJ2-5
CASSRQGAKETQYF
>TRBV6-1|TRBJ2-7
CASIFPSDRGYEQYF
>TRBV6-1|TRBJ2-7
CASRANLRGYYEQYF
>TRBV20-1|TRBJ1-5
CSAAKDGNQPQHF
>TRBV4-3|TRBJ2-1
CASSQDRRLAGVEQFF
>TRBV21-1|TRBJ2-1
CASSRRTSQGSSYNEQFF
>TRBV12-3/TRBV12-4|TRBJ1-5
CASSLEFGMRSQPQHF
>TRBV29-1|TRBJ2-5
CSVPGGLRNEQYF
>TRBV4-2|-
CASRVYNDPAYEQYF
>TRBV20-1|TRBJ2-3
CSVREVAGSSSTDTQYF
>TRBV29-1|TRBJ2-1
CSVPGLADNEQFF
>TRBV9|TRBJ1-6
CASRGRGLYSPLHF
>TRBV20-1|TRBJ2-1
CSASRTSGRTDEQFF
>TRBV2|TRBJ2-1
CASSKDRGLAKGEQFF
>TRBV5-5|TRBJ1-1
CASSLVQGNGMAEAFF
>TRBV3-1|TRBJ2-1
CASSQQRRGYEQFF
>TRBV29-1|TRBJ2-7
CSVDQAGLVGNEQYF
>TRBV18|TRBJ2-3
CASSSLREDTQYF
>TRBV15|TRBJ2-1
CATSRDSGPPYNEQFF
>TRBV5-1|TRBJ2-6
CASSLSGARGANVLTF
>TRBV9|TRBJ1-2
CASSVVAVKGVGYTF
>TRBV12-5|TRBJ2-1
CASGLALGTSSYNEQFF
>TRBV5-1|-
CASSLWQGDNEQYF
>TRBV9|TRBJ2-1
CASSVRPGPETYNEQFF
>TRBV6-5|TRBJ2-7
CASRTGPSGSYEQYF
>TRBV7-9|TRBJ1-4
CASSFGLRTGQEKLFF
>TRBV29-1|TRBJ2-7
CSVEDGPYEQYF
>TRBV5-6|TRBJ2-6
CASSLPGAGANVLTF
>TRBV3-1|TRBJ2-7
CASSQDPPRGASKEQYF
>TRBV12-3/TRBV12-4|TRBJ2-3
CASSLRDPTDTQYF
>TRBV28|TRBJ1-2
CASSPRVFGYTF